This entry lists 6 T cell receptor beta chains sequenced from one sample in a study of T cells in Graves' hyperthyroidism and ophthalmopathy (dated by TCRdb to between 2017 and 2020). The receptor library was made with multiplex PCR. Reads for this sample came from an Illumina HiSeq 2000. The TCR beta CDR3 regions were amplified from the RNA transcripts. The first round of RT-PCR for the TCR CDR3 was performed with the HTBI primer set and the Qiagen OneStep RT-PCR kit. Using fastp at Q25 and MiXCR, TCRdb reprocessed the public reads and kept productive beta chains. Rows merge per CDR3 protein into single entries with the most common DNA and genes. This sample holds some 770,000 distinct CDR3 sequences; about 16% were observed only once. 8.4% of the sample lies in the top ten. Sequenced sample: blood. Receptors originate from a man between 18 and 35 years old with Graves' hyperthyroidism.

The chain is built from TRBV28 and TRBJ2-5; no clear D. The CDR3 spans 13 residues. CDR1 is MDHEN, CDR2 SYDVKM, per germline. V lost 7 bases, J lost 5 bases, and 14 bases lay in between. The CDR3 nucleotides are TGTGCCAGCACGGGCGAGGTTGTGGAGACCCAGTACTTC. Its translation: CASTGEVVETQYF.

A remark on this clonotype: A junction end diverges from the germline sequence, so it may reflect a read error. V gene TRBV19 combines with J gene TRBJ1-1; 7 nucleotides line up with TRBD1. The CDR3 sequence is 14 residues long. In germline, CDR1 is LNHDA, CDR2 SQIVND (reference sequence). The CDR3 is CTSTPTGTITEAFF. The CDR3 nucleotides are TGTACCAGTACCCCGACAGGGACAATCACTGAAGCTTTCTTT.

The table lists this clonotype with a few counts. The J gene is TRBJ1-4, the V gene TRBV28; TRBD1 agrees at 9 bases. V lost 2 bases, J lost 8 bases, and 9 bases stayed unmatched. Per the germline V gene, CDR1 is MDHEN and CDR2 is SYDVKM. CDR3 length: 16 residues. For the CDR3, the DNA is TGTGCCAGCAGTTTAGGTGGACAGGGGACGAAGGAAAAACTGTTTTTT. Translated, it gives CASSLGGQGTKEKLFF.

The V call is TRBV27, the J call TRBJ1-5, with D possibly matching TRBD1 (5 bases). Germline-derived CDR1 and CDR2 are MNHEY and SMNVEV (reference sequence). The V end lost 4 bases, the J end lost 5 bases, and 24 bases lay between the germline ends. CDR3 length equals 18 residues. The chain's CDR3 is CASSWTDAGGTPDQPQHF. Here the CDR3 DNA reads TGTGCCAGCAGTTGGACTGATGCGGGGGGTACTCCCGATCAGCCCCAGCATTTT.

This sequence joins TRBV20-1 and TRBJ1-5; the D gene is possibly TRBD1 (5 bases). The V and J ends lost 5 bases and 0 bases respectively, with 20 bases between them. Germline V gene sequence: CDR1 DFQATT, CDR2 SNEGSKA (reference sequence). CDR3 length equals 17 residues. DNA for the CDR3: TGCAGTGCTTCCGACAGTGGGGGAGGATATAGCAATCAGCCCCAGCATTTT. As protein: CSASDSGGGYSNQPQHF.

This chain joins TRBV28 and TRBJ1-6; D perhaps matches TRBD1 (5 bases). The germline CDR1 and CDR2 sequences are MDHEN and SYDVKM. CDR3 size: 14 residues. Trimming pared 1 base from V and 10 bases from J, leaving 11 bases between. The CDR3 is CASSLYLGESPLHF. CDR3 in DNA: TGTGCCAGCAGTTTATATTTGGGGGAATCACCCCTCCACTTT. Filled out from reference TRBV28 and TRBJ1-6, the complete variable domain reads DVKVTQSSRYLVKRTGEKVFLECVQDMDHENMFWYRQDPGLGLRLIYFSYDVKMKEKGDIPEGYSVSREKKERFSLILESASTNQTSMYLCASSLYLGESPLHFGNGTRLTVT.